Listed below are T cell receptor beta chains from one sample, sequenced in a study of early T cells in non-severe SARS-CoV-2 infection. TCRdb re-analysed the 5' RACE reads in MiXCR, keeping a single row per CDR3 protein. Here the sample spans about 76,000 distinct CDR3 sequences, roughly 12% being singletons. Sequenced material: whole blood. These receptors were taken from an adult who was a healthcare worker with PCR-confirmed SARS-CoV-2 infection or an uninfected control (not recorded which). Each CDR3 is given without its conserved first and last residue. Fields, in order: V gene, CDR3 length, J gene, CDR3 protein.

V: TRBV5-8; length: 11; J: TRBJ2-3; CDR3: ASSVERTDTQY
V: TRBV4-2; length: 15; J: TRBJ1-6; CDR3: ASSRTVGTGSNSPLH
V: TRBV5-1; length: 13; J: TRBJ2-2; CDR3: ASSFVAGGTGELF
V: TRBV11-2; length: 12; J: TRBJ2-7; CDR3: ASSNAGLYYEQY
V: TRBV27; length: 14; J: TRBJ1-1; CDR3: ASRRRTGGSGTEAF
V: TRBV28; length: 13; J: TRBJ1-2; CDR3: ASRGTGEAIYGYT
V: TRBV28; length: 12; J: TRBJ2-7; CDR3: ASSLSRGRHEQY
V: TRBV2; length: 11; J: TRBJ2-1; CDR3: ASSDSGSGFQF
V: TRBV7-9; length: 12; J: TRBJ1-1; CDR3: ASSLDVRSTEAF
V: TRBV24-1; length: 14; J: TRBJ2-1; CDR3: ATSEPLAGGSNEQF
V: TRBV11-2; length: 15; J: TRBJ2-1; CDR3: ASSLVRSGRANNEQF
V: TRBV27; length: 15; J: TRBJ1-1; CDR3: ASSLGAGGYMDTEAF
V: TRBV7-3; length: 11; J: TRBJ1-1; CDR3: ASSLRANTEAF
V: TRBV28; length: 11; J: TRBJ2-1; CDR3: AIWDRVYNEQF
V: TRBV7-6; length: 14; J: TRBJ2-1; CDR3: ASSPPGGSGPFPGF
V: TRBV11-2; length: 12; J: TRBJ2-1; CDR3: ASSLGGSMNEQF
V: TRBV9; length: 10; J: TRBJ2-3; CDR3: ASSVTTDTQY
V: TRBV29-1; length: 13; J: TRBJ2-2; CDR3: SVDGDREYTGELF
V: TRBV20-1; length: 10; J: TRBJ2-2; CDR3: SAPGSTGELF
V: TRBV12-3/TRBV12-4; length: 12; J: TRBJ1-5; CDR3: ATSAGFSNQPQH
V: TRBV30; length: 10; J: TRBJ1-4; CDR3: AWGQGHEKLF
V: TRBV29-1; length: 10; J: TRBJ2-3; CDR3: SVGAATDTQY
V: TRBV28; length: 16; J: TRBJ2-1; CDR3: ASSSPPGQGSSYNEQF
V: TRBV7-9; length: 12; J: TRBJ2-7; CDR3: ASSGVGRAHEQY
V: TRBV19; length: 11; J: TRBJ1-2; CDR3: ASGGRFNYGYT
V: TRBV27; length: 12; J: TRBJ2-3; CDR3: ASSLFSPTDTQY
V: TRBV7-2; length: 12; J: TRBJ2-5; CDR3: ASSYRRAQETQY
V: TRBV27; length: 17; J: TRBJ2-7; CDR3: ASSLFPRRPAGDSYEQY
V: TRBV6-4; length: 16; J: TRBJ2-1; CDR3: ASSDSSSGGVPYNEQF
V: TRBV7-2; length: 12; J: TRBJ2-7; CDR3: ASSLGSGHIEQY
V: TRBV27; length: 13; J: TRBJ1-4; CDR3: ASSFGGTGNEKLF
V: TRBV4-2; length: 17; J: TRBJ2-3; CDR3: ASTQEGTSGAFSTDTQY
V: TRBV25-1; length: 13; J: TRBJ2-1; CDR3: ASSWSAGGYNEQF
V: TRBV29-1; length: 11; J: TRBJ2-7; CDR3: SATKGSSYEQY
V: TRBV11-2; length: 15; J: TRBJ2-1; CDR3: ASSPVPGPSSYNEQF
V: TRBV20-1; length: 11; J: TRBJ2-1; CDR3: SATASGKNEQF
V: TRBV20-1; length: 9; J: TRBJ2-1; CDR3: SAPWLKEQF
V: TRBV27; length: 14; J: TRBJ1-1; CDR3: ASSFFPDSLYTEAF
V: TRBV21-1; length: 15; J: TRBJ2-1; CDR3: ASSKGGRGHSYNEQF
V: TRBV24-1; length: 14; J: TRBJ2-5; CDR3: ATSDLPGQGLETQY
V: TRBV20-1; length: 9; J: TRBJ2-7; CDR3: SARRDYEQY
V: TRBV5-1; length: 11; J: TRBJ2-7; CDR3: ASSAAGDGEQY
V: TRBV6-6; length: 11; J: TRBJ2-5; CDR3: ASSRQGAETQY
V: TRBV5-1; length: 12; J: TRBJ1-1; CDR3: ASSLDGVDTEAF
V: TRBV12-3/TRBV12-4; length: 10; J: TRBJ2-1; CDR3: ASSAAGGGQF
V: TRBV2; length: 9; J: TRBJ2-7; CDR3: ASPHAPPGY
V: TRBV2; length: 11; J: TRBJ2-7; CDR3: ASRLDRGYEQY
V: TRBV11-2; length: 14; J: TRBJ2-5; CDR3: ASSSGLAGGLETQY
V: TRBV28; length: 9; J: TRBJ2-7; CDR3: ASSDTRLQY
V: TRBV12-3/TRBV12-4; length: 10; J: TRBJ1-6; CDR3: ASSSLGSPLH
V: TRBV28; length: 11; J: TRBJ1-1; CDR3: ASKDRSATEAF
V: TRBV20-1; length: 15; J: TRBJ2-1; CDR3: SARDPVEREGIDEQF
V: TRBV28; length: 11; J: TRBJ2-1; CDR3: ASSLRGYNEQF
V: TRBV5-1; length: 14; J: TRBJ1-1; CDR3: ASSLGGARMNTEAF
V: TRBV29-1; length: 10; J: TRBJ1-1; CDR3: SGGGMNTEAF